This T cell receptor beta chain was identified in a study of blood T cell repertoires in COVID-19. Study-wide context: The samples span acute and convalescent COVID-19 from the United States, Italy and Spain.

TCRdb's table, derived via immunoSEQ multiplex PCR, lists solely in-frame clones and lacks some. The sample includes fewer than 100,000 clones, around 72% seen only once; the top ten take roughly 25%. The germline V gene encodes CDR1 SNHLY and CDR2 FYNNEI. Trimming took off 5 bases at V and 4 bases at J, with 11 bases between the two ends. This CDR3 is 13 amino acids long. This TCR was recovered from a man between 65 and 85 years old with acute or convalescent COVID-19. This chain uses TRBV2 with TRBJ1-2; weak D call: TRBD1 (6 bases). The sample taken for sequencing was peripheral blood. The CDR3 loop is CASSRQDAYGYTF. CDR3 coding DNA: TGTGCCAGCAGTCGACAGGATGCCTATGGCTACACCTTC. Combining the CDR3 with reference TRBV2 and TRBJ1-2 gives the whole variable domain EPEVTQTPSHQVTQMGQEVILRCVPISNHLYFYWYRQILGQKVEFLVSFYNNEISEKSEIFDDQFSVERPDGSNFTLKIRSTKLEDSAMYFCASSRQDAYGYTFGSGTRLTVV.